These 16 T cell receptor beta chains share one sample of origin, sequenced in a study of T cell clonotyping in hematopoietic cell transplantation. Time point in this sample: recipient sample about 28 days before transplant, after cytoreduction. TCRdb's table, derived via immunoSEQ multiplex PCR, lists solely in-frame clones and lacks some. The sample holds 6,800 or so clones; approximately 90% are singletons and the top ten take 6% to 8.5%. Material: peripheral blood mononuclear cells, obtained before stem cell transplant. The source of these receptors is a man aged 60-69 years with acute myeloid leukemia. Some clones in this sample may be carry-over from other donors' samples.

V and J are TRBV5-4 and TRBJ2-7; TRBD1 might be the D (5 bases). V lost 2 bases to trimming and J lost 2 bases, with 11 bases between them. Looked up from germline, CDR1 is SGHNT and CDR2 is YYREEE (reference sequence). The CDR3 is made up of 14 amino acids. CDR3 protein: CASSFGRDTYEQYF. The CDR3 DNA follows: TGTGCCAGCAGCTTTGGCAGGGATACCTACGAGCAGTACTTC.

DNA of the CDR3: TGTGCCAGCAGCGCAAGGGACAGAGTGAACACTGAAGCTTTCTTT. Translation gives CASSARDRVNTEAFF. The chain combines TRBV28 with TRBJ1-1; 7 bases line up with TRBD1. V was clipped by 6 bases and J by 0 bases; unmatched bases: 7. The V gene's germline CDR1 is MDHEN and CDR2 SYDVKM. CDR3 length equals 15 residues.

J is TRBJ2-7 and V is TRBV5-1; D gene uncertain. This CDR3 is built from 14 residues. Per germline, CDR1 SGHRS and CDR2 YFSETQ. V dropped 0 bases and J dropped 3 bases, with 10 bases sitting between them. CDR3 residues: CASSLEYLNYEQYF. CDR3 sequence (DNA): TGCGCCAGCAGCTTGGAATACTTAAACTACGAGCAGTACTTC.

This chain joins TRBV4-1 and TRBJ2-2; D not resolved. Trimming stripped 2 bases from V and 2 bases from J, with 9 bases between. The CDR3 length is 15 residues. In germline, CDR1 is MGHRA, CDR2 YSYEKL. CDR3 in amino acids: CASSQLEHNTGELFF. The CDR3 bases are TGCGCCAGCAGCCAACTCGAGCACAACACCGGGGAGCTGTTTTTT.

The gene calls are TRBV2 and TRBJ1-4; 8 positions agree with TRBD1. CDR3 length: 14 residues. The germline V gene encodes CDR1 SNHLY and CDR2 FYNNEI. V shed 5 bases and J 7 bases; nucleotides not matched to a gene: 6. CDR3 nucleotide sequence: TGTGCCAGCAGTCGGACAGGGAAGGGTGAAAAACTGTTTTTT. It yields the protein CASSRTGKGEKLFF.

The rearrangement joins TRBV6-5 to TRBJ2-7; no firm D call. The CDR3 runs 12 residues. V lost 6 bases, J lost 0 bases, and 6 bases lay in between. The germline gives CDR1 MNHEY, CDR2 SVGAGI. The CDR3 coding sequence is TGTGCCAGCAGGACGAGCTCCTACGAGCAGTACTTC. This sequence encodes CASRTSSYEQYF.

This chain uses TRBV15 with TRBJ1-6; 7 positions agree with TRBD1. Germline V gene sequence: CDR1 LNHNV, CDR2 YYDKDF (reference sequence). The CDR3 runs 15 residues. J gave up 5 bases and V 3 bases, and 4 bases lay outside the gene matches. For the CDR3, the DNA is TGTGCCACCAGCAGCAACAGGGGAGATAATTCACCCCTCCACTTT. It is translated as CATSSNRGDNSPLHF.

This chain connects TRBV30 to TRBJ1-2; no reliable D call. The CDR3 runs to 14 residues. Trimming shortened V by 3 bases and J by 4 bases, and 15 bases separated the two germline ends. The germline V gene encodes CDR1 GTSNPN and CDR2 SVGIG (reference sequence). The CDR3 DNA reads TGTGCCTGGAGCGACTTCGAATCGGTCTATGGCTACACCTTC. This sequence encodes CAWSDFESVYGYTF.

This chain uses TRBV20-1 with TRBJ1-5; no clear D. CDR1 is DFQATT and CDR2 is SNEGSKA in the germline V gene (reference sequence). V gave up 6 bases and J gave up 9 bases, with 12 bases separating them. CDR3 size: 11 residues. The CDR3 nucleotides read TGCAGTGCCCAGCGCTCGGGGCCCCAGCATTTT. This codes for CSAQRSGPQHF.

The chain employs TRBV2 and TRBJ2-1; D is uncertain. Trimming pared 4 bases from V and 1 base from J, leaving 5 bases between. The V gene's germline CDR1 is SNHLY and CDR2 FYNNEI. This CDR3 has 13 amino acids. CDR3 residues: CASSVLSYNEQFF. CDR3 DNA sequence: TGTGCCAGCAGTGTCCTATCCTACAATGAGCAGTTCTTC.

For the CDR3, the DNA is TGTGCCAGCAGTGAAATGAGGGGTGGGCAGGGAAACGGACCCCTCCACTTT. Protein sequence: CASSEMRGGQGNGPLHF. The chain has TRBV25-1 and TRBJ1-6; D is possibly TRBD1 (5 bases). This CDR3 region has 17 residues. CDR1 is MGHDK, CDR2 SYGVNS, per germline. The V and J ends lost 2 bases and 12 bases respectively, with 23 bases between them.

This clone was picked up one time. The V and J genes are TRBV14 and TRBJ2-2; 11 bases line up with TRBD1. V gave up 4 bases and J gave up 1 base; unmatched junction bases: 8. The CDR3 contains 18 residues. CDR1 and CDR2 (germline): SGHDN, FVKESK. Written as DNA, the CDR3 is TGTGCCAGCAGCCGCTACGGGACAGGGGGAAGGAACACCGGGGAGCTGTTTTTT. Protein product: CASSRYGTGGRNTGELFF.

The chain recombines TRBV9 with TRBJ1-5; D is undetermined. The germline CDR1 and CDR2 sequences are SGDLS and YYNGEE. V was trimmed by 2 bases and J by 3 bases, leaving 12 bases between them. The CDR3 has 15 residues. CDR3 loop: CASSVGSQFNQPQHF. CDR3 in DNA: TGTGCCAGCAGCGTTGGTAGCCAGTTCAATCAGCCCCAGCATTTT.

Only a few counts were recorded for this clone. V usage is TRBV19 and J usage is TRBJ1-4; D gene uncertain. Germline loops: CDR1 LNHDA, CDR2 SQIVND (reference sequence). V gave up 3 bases and J gave up 8 bases, with 13 bases separating them. The CDR3 has 14 residues. Here the CDR3 reads CASSIGGTWEKLFF. As DNA, the CDR3 is TGTGCCAGTAGTATTGGCGGCACCTGGGAAAAACTGTTTTTT.

J is TRBJ2-5 and V is TRBV25-1, with 7 bases lining up with TRBD2. V lost 6 bases to trimming and J lost 5 bases; unmatched junction nucleotides: 9. Per the germline V gene, CDR1 is MGHDK and CDR2 is SYGVNS. The CDR3 runs to 14 residues. CDR3 loop: CASSLGGSSETQYF. In DNA form, the CDR3 reads TGTGCCAGCAGCCTGGGGGGGAGCTCGGAGACCCAGTACTTC.

This clone came up once. This chain links TRBV7-6 with TRBJ2-5; 8 bases match TRBD1. Germline CDR1 and CDR2: SGHVS and FNYEAQ. The CDR3 loop spans 14 amino acids. V shed 4 bases, J shed 9 bases, and the junction held 10 bases outside the gene matches. This CDR3 is CASSSDRGRAAQYF. The CDR3 nucleotides are TGTGCCAGCAGCTCCGACAGGGGAAGGGCGGCCCAGTACTTC.